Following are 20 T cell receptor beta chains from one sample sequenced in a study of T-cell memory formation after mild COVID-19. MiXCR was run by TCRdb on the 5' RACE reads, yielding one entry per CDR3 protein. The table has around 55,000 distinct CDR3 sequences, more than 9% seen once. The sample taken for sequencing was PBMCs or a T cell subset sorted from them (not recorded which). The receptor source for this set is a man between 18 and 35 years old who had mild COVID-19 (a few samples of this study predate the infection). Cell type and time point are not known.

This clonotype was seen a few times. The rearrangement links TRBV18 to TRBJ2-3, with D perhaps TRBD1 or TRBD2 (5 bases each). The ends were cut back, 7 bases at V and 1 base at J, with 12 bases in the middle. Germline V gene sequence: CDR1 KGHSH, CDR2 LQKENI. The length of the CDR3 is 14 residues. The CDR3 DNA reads TGTGCCAGCTTCCCGGGACGAGGCACAGATACGCAGTATTTT. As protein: CASFPGRGTDTQYF.

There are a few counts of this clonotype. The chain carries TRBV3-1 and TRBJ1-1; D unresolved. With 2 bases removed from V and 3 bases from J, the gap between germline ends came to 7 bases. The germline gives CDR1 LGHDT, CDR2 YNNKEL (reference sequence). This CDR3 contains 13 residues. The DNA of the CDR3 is TGTGCCAGCAGCCAAAACCAGGACACTGAAGCTTTCTTT. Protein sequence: CASSQNQDTEAFF.

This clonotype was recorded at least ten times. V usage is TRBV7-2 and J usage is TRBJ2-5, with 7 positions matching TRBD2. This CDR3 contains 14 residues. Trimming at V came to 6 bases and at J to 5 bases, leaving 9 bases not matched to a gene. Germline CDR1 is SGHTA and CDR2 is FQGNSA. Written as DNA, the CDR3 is TGTGCCAGCAGTCTAGCGGTATTTTGGGAGACCCAGTACTTC. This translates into CASSLAVFWETQYF.

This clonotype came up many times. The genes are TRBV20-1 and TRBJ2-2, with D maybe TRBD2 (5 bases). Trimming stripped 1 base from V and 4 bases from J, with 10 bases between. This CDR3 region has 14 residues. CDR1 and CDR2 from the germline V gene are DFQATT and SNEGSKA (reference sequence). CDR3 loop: CSARVPGSTGELFF. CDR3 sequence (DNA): TGCAGTGCTAGAGTACCGGGGAGCACCGGGGAGCTGTTTTTT.

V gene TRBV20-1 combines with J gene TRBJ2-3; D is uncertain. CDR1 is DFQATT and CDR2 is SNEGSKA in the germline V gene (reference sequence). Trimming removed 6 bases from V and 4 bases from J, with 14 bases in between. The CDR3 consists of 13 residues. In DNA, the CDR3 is TGCAGTGCCCCTAACTACGGTGCAGATACGCAGTATTTT. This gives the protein CSAPNYGADTQYF.

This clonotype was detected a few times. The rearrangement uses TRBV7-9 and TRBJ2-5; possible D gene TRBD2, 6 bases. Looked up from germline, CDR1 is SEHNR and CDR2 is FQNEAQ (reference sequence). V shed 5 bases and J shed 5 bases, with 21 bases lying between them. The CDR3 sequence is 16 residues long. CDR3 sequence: CASSPIPGGARETQYF. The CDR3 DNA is TGTGCCAGCAGCCCAATCCCAGGAGGGGCGCGGGAGACCCAGTACTTC.

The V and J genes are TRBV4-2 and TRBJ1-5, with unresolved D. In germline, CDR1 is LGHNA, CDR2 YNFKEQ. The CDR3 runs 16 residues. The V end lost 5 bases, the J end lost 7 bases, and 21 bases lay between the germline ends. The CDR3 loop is CASSSQEGGLSQPQHF. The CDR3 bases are TGTGCCAGCAGCAGCCAAGAAGGCGGCCTCAGCCAGCCCCAGCATTTT.

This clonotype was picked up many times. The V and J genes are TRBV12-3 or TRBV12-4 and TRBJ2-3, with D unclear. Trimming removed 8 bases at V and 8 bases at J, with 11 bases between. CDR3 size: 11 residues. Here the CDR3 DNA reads TGTGCCAGCCTATCAGGAAGTACGCAGTATTTT. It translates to CASLSGSTQYF.

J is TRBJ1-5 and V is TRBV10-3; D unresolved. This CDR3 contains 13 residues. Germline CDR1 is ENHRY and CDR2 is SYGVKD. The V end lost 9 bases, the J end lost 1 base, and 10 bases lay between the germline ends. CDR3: CAIRQDSNQPQHF. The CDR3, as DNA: TGTGCCATAAGACAAGACAGCAATCAGCCCCAGCATTTT.

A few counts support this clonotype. For the CDR3, the DNA is TGTGCCTGGAGTGTACGGGACGCCGGGGAGCTGTTTTTT. It translates to CAWSVRDAGELFF. The rearrangement uses TRBV30 and TRBJ2-2; the D call may be TRBD1 or TRBD2 (5 bases each). Germline CDR1 GTSNPN, CDR2 SVGIG (reference sequence). Trimming shortened V by 0 bases and J by 6 bases, and 8 bases separated the two germline ends. The CDR3 has 13 amino acids.

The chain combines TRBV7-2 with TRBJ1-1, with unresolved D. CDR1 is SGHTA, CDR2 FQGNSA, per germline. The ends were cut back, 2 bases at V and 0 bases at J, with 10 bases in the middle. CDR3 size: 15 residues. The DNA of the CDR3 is TGTGCCAGCAGCTTATGGTGGGGAATGAACACTGAAGCTTTCTTT. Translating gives CASSLWWGMNTEAFF.

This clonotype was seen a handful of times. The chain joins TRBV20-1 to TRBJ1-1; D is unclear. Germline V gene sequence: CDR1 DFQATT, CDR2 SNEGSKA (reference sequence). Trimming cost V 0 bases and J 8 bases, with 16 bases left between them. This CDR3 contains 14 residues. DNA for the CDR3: TGCAGTGCTAGAGATCTACGACTGCTAGCAGAAGCTTTCTTT. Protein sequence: CSARDLRLLAEAFF.

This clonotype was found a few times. CDR3 coding DNA: TGCGCCAGCAGCCGGGACTTGAGCTCCTACAATGAGCAGTTCTTC. Its translation is CASSRDLSSYNEQFF. The chain combines TRBV5-1 with TRBJ2-1; D might be TRBD2 (6 bases). The germline V gene has CDR1 SGHRS and CDR2 YFSETQ. The CDR3 sequence is 15 residues long. V was shortened by 4 bases and J by 0 bases, with 11 bases between the two germline ends.

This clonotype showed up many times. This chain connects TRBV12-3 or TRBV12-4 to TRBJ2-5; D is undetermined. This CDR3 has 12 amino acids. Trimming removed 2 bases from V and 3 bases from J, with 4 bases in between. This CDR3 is CASSLTKETQYF. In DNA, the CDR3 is TGTGCCAGCAGTTTAACTAAAGAGACCCAGTACTTC.

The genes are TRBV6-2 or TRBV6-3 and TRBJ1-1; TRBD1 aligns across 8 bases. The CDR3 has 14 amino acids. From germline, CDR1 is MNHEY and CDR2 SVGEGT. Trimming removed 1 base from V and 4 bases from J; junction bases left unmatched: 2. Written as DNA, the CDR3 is TGTGCCAGCAGTTACTGGACAGGGACCACTGAAGCTTTCTTT. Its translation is CASSYWTGTTEAFF.

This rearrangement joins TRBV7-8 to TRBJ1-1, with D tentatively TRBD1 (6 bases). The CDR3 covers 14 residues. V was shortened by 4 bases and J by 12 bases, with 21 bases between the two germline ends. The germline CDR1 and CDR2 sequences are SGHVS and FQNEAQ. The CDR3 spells CASSSTSDRIRTFF. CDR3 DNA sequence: TGTGCCAGCAGCTCCACCTCCGACAGGATTCGCACTTTCTTT.

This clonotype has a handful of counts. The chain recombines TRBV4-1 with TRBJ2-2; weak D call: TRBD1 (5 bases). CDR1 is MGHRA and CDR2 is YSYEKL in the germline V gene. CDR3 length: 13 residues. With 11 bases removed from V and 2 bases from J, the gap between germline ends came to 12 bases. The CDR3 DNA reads TGCGCCGTCTCAGACAGCAACACCGGGGAGCTGTTTTTT. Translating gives CAVSDSNTGELFF.

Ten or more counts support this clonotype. This CDR3 is CASSRGQSNTEAFF. The DNA of the CDR3 is TGTGCCAGCAGCCGGGGACAGTCGAACACTGAAGCTTTCTTT. The genes are TRBV3-1 and TRBJ1-1, with 7 bases lining up with TRBD1. CDR1 is LGHDT, CDR2 YNNKEL, per germline (reference sequence). CDR3 size: 14 residues. The V segment lost 4 bases and the J segment 1 base; nucleotides outside the gene matches: 3.

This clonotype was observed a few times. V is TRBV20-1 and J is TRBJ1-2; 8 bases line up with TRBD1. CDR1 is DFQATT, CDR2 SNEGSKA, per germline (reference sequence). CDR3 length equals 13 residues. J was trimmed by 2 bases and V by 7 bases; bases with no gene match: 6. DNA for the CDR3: TGCAGTGTTTTACAGGGGGTCAACTATGGCTACACCTTC. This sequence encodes CSVLQGVNYGYTF.

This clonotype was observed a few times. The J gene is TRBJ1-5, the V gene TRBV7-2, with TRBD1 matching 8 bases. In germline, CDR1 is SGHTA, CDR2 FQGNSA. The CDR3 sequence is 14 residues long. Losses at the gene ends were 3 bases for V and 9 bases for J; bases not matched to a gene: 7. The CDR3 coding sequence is TGTGCCAGCAGCTTCGGACAGGGTGGTGTGCCCCAGCATTTT. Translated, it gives CASSFGQGGVPQHF.